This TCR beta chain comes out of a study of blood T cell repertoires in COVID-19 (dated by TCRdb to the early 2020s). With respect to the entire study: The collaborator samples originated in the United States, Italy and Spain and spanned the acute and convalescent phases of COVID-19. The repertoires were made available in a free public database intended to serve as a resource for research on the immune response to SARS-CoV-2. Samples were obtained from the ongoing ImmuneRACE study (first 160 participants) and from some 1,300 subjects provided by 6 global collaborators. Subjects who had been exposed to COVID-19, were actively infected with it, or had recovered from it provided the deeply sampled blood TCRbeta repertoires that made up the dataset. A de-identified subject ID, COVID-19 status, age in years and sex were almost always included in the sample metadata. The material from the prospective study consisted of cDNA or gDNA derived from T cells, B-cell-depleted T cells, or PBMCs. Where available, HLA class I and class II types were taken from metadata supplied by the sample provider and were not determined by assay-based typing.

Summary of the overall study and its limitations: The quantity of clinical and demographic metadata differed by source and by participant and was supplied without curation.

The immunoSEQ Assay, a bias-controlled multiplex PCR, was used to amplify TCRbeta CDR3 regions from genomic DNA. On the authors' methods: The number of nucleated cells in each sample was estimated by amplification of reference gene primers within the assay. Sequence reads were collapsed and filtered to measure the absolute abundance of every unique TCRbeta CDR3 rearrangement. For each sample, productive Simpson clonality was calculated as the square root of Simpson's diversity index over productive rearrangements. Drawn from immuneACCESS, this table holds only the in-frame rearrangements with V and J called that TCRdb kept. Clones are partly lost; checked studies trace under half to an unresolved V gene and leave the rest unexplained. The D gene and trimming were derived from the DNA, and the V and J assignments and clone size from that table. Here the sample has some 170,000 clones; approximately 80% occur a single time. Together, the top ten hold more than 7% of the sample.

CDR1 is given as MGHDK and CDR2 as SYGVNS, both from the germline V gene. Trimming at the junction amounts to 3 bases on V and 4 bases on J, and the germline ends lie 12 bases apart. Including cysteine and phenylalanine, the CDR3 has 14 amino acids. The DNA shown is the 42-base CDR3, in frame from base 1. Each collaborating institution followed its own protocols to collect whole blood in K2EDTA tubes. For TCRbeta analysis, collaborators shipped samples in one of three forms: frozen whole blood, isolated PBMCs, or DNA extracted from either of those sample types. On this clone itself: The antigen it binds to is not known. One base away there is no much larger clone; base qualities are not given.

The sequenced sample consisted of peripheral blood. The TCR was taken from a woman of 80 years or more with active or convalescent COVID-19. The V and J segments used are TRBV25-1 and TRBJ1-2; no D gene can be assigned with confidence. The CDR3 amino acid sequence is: CASSDPTDLYGYTF. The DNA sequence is TGTGCCAGCAGTGATCCTACAGACCTCTATGGCTACACCTTC.